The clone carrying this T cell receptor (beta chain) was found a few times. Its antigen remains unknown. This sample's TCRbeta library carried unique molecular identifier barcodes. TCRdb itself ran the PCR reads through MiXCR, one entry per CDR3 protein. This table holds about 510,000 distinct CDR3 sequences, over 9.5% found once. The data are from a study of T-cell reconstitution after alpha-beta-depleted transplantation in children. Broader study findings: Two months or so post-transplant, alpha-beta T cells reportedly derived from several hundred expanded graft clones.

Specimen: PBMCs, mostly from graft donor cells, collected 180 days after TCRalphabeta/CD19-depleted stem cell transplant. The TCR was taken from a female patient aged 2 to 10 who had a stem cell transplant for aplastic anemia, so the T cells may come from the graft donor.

The CDR3 DNA is TGTGCCAGCAGCCCTCCGGACTTCTACGAGCAGTACTTC. Its translation is CASSPPDFYEQYF. This chain uses TRBV14 with TRBJ2-7, with D perhaps matching TRBD2 (5 bases). The V end lost 4 bases, the J end lost 3 bases, and 10 bases lay between the germline ends. This CDR3 region has 13 residues. Looked up from germline, CDR1 is SGHDN and CDR2 is FVKESK.